The next 28 T cell receptor beta chains were all read from a single sample in a study of cytomegalovirus exposure and HLA in healthy donors. With 60 Vbeta and 13 Jbeta primers, the PCR was carried out. TCRdb's table, derived via immunoSEQ multiplex PCR, lists solely in-frame clones and lacks some. The sample records roughly 250,000 clones, 84% being singletons. The source material was PBMCs. The receptors derive from a woman aged 40 to 49 in good health and CMV-seropositive.

This clone came up a few times. The V call is TRBV10-3, the J call TRBJ1-2, with TRBD1 identical over 7 bases. This CDR3 comprises 17 residues. The V gene end was trimmed by 0 bases and the J gene end by 4 bases; junction bases not matched to a gene: 11. Germline assignment: CDR1 ENHRY and CDR2 SYGVKD. The CDR3 region is CAISESDDGTALYGYTF. CDR3 coding DNA: TGTGCCATCAGTGAGTCGGACGACGGGACAGCCCTCTATGGCTACACCTTC.

The V gene is TRBV30, the J gene TRBJ2-2, with 7 bases that match TRBD2. The CDR3 length is 15 residues. CDR1 is GTSNPN, CDR2 SVGIG, per germline (reference sequence). V was pared by 4 bases and J by 3 bases, with 8 bases of the junction left unmatched. This CDR3 is CAWMVASGHTGELFF. Written as DNA, the CDR3 is TGTGCCTGGATGGTGGCTAGCGGTCACACCGGGGAGCTGTTTTTT.

The chain links TRBV7-2 to TRBJ2-2; D may be TRBD1 (6 bases). Germline V gene lookup returns CDR1 SGHTA and CDR2 FQGNSA. The germline V and J ends were trimmed by 3 bases and 5 bases, with 13 bases remaining between them. This CDR3 has 15 residues. DNA for the CDR3: TGTGCCAGCAGCTTTTCCCGGGACAATACCGGGGAGCTGTTTTTT. Residues: CASSFSRDNTGELFF.

The chain links TRBV11-2 to TRBJ1-3; the match to TRBD1 covers 8 bases. Germline CDR1 SGHAT, CDR2 FQNNGV. The V and J ends lost 0 bases and 0 bases, in that order; junction bases with no gene match: 1. The CDR3 is 16 amino acids. CDR3 in DNA: TGTGCCAGCAGCTTAGACCAGGGGGCCTCTGGAAACACCATATATTTT. It is translated as CASSLDQGASGNTIYF.

The chain recombines TRBV7-9 with TRBJ2-4, with TRBD1 as a possible D gene (6 bases). CDR1 and CDR2 (germline): SEHNR, FQNEAQ (reference sequence). This CDR3 comprises 17 residues. Trimming took 5 bases from V and 0 from J, leaving 17 bases between them. The CDR3 DNA is TGTGCCAGCAGCCCAAAGTACAGGGATGGAGCCAAAAACATTCAGTACTTC. Translated, it gives CASSPKYRDGAKNIQYF.

This chain uses TRBV5-8 with TRBJ1-2; D may be TRBD1 (6 bases). V gave up 0 bases and J gave up 4 bases, with 7 bases separating them. The CDR3 extends over 13 amino acids. Germline V lookup: CDR1 SGHTS, CDR2 YDEGEE. CDR3 DNA: TGTGCCAGCAGCTTGGGGACAGCCTATGGCTACACCTTC. Its translation: CASSLGTAYGYTF.

The rearrangement joins TRBV19 to TRBJ2-2; TRBD1 aligns across 8 bases. Germline values: CDR1 LNHDA, CDR2 SQIVND (reference sequence). The CDR3 sequence is 16 residues long. V lost 5 bases to trimming and J lost 5 bases; unmatched junction nucleotides: 10. DNA of the CDR3: TGTGCCAGTAGTCTCTCTGCAGGGGGCATAACCGGGGAGCTGTTTTTT. This translates into CASSLSAGGITGELFF.

The chain recombines TRBV7-3 with TRBJ1-2; D is ambiguous. This CDR3 spans 13 amino acids. V was pared by 5 bases and J by 2 bases, with 9 bases between. The V gene's germline CDR1 is SGHTA and CDR2 FQGTGA. This CDR3 reads CASSKEGNYGYTF. In DNA form, the CDR3 reads TGTGCCAGCAGCAAGGAGGGAAACTATGGCTACACCTTC. Full variable domain (outside the CDR3, taken from reference TRBV7-3 and TRBJ1-2): GAGVSQTPSNKVTEKGKYVELRCDPISGHTALYWYRQSLGQGPEFLIYFQGTGAADDSGLPNDRFFAVRPEGSVSTLKIQRTERGDSAVYLCASSKEGNYGYTFGSGTRLTVV.

CDR3 sequence reads: CASSTWTGGTNTGELFF. The CDR3 DNA reads as TGTGCCAGCAGCACCTGGACAGGGGGCACGAACACCGGGGAGCTGTTTTTT. The V gene is TRBV7-2, the J gene TRBJ2-2, with 11 bases fitting TRBD1. J lost 0 bases, V lost 5 bases, and 5 bases had no gene match. The CDR3 extends over 17 amino acids. Germline values: CDR1 SGHTA, CDR2 FQGNSA.

The J gene is TRBJ2-7, the V gene TRBV15, with 10 bases fitting TRBD1. This CDR3 is built from 15 residues. From germline, CDR1 is LNHNV and CDR2 YYDKDF (reference sequence). Losses at the gene ends were 3 bases for V and 2 bases for J; bases not matched to a gene: 4. CDR3 sequence reads: CATSRGGTGAYEQYF. In nucleotides, the CDR3 is TGTGCCACCAGCAGGGGGGGGACAGGGGCCTACGAGCAGTACTTC.

The chain combines TRBV4-3 with TRBJ1-6; 10 bases fit TRBD1. Germline CDR1 and CDR2: LGHNA and YSLEER. The length of the CDR3 is 14 residues. V trimming: 5 bases; J trimming: 7 bases; junction bases outside the gene matches: 2. The CDR3 loop reads CASSMGQGNSPLHF. The CDR3 region has the DNA TGCGCCAGCAGCATGGGACAGGGGAATTCACCCCTCCACTTT.

This sequence joins TRBV30 and TRBJ2-1, with a tentative D call TRBD2 (5 bases). Trimming cost V 5 bases and J 0 bases, with 17 bases left between them. The germline gives CDR1 GTSNPN, CDR2 SVGIG (reference sequence). The CDR3 runs to 16 residues. Here the CDR3 DNA reads TGTGCCTGGGGGAGAGAGGGAAGGGTCTCCTACAATGAGCAGTTCTTC. This gives the protein CAWGREGRVSYNEQFF.

The CDR3: CASSPFYSSYNEQFF. The CDR3 DNA follows: TGTGCCAGCTCACCATTCTATAGCTCCTACAATGAGCAGTTCTTC. This sequence joins TRBV18 and TRBJ2-1; D not certain. V lost 2 bases, J lost 0 bases, and 8 bases lay in between. This CDR3 has 15 residues. Germline V gene lookup returns CDR1 KGHSH and CDR2 LQKENI. The full variable domain, completed using reference TRBV18 and TRBJ2-1, is NAGVMQNPRHLVRRRGQEARLRCSPMKGHSHVYWYRQLPEEGLKFMVYLQKENIIDESGMPKERFSAEFPKEGPSILRIQQVVRGDSAAYFCASSPFYSSYNEQFFGPGTRLTVL.

The chain has TRBV18 and TRBJ1-3; 12 bases match TRBD1. The CDR3 has 18 amino acids. The junction had 9 bases not matched to a gene; V was cut back by 2 bases and J by 4 bases. Germline V gives CDR1 KGHSH, CDR2 LQKENI. CDR3 sequence (DNA): TGTGCCAGCTCACCATCCGGGACAGGGGGCATCTCAGGAAACACCATATATTTT. Translating gives CASSPSGTGGISGNTIYF.

The rearrangement uses TRBV5-1 and TRBJ2-1; 12 nucleotides match TRBD2. CDR1 SGHRS and CDR2 YFSETQ come from the germline V gene. V gave up 4 bases and J gave up 4 bases; unmatched junction bases: 3. The CDR3 sequence is 15 residues long. Here the CDR3 reads CASSPGLAGYNEQFF. CDR3 coding DNA: TGCGCCAGCAGCCCCGGACTAGCGGGGTACAATGAGCAGTTCTTC. The entire variable domain, with the rest obtained from reference TRBV5-1 and TRBJ2-1, is as follows: KAGVTQTPRYLIKTRGQQVTLSCSPISGHRSVSWYQQTPGQGLQFLFEYFSETQRNKGNFPGRFSGRQFSNSRSEMNVSTLELGDSALYLCASSPGLAGYNEQFFGPGTRLTVL.

The V gene is TRBV4-3, the J gene TRBJ1-1; D remains ambiguous. The germline V gene encodes CDR1 LGHNA and CDR2 YSLEER. V was cut by 0 bases and J by 1 base, with 9 bases left in between. The CDR3 is made up of 15 amino acids. CDR3 amino acids: CASSQDFLRNTEAFF. The DNA for the CDR3 is TGCGCCAGCAGCCAAGATTTTCTTCGGAACACTGAAGCTTTCTTT.

The rearrangement links TRBV7-3 to TRBJ2-7; 7 nucleotides line up with TRBD1. CDR1 is SGHTA, CDR2 FQGTGA, per germline. The CDR3 loop spans 15 amino acids. After removal of 5 bases from V and 5 bases from J, the junction contained 12 bases not matched to a gene. In nucleotides, the CDR3 is TGTGCCAGCAGCCCCCGGACAGGCCCGTTAAACGAGCAGTACTTC. As protein: CASSPRTGPLNEQYF.

This chain links TRBV19 with TRBJ1-1; TRBD1 might be the D (6 bases). The CDR3 is 15 amino acids. V gave up 3 bases and J gave up 4 bases, with 15 bases separating them. Germline V CDR1 and CDR2: LNHDA, SQIVND (reference sequence). The CDR3 DNA reads as TGTGCCAGTAGTATTTCATTGGGGGCTGTCACTGAAGCTTTCTTT. Its translation: CASSISLGAVTEAFF. The full variable domain, with the rest looked up from reference TRBV19 and TRBJ1-1, is DGGITQSPKYLFRKEGQNVTLSCEQNLNHDAMYWYRQDPGQGLRLIYYSQIVNDFQKGDIAEGYSVSREKKESFPLTVTSAQKNPTAFYLCASSISLGAVTEAFFGQGTRLTVV.

The chain employs TRBV18 and TRBJ2-1, with 7 bases fitting TRBD2. This CDR3 spans 15 amino acids. Per the germline V gene, CDR1 is KGHSH and CDR2 is LQKENI. V shed 0 bases and J 4 bases; nucleotides not matched to a gene: 3. The CDR3 is CASSPPGGPYNEQFF. The CDR3 DNA follows: TGTGCCAGCTCACCACCGGGAGGGCCGTACAATGAGCAGTTCTTC. Together with reference TRBV18 and TRBJ2-1, the CDR3 gives the full variable domain: NAGVMQNPRHLVRRRGQEARLRCSPMKGHSHVYWYRQLPEEGLKFMVYLQKENIIDESGMPKERFSAEFPKEGPSILRIQQVVRGDSAAYFCASSPPGGPYNEQFFGPGTRLTVL.

J is TRBJ2-7 and V is TRBV28; D call uncertain. V was trimmed by 7 bases and J by 2 bases, leaving 15 bases between them. The CDR3 extends over 14 amino acids. Per the germline V gene, CDR1 is MDHEN and CDR2 is SYDVKM. In DNA form, the CDR3 reads TGTGCCAGCACCTCCCCGCAGGAAACCTACGAGCAGTACTTC. This translates into CASTSPQETYEQYF.

The V gene is TRBV18, the J gene TRBJ2-7; the D gene is possibly TRBD1 (5 bases). This CDR3 is 14 amino acids long. Between the trimmed V and J ends, which lost 3 bases and 2 bases, there was a span of 11 bases. CDR1 and CDR2 from the germline V gene are KGHSH and LQKENI. The CDR3 sequence: CASSPQGFPYEQYF. In DNA, the CDR3 is TGTGCCAGCTCACCGCAGGGTTTTCCCTACGAGCAGTACTTC.

The rearrangement links TRBV11-3 to TRBJ2-7; TRBD2 might be the D (5 bases). This CDR3 is built from 15 residues. The germline V and J ends were trimmed by 0 bases and 7 bases, with 16 bases remaining between them. CDR1 and CDR2 from the germline V gene are SGHNT and YENEEA. In DNA form, the CDR3 reads TGTGCCAGCAGCTTAGACTCGGGAACACAGCGGGAGCAGTACTTC. Its protein is CASSLDSGTQREQYF. The full variable domain, its missing parts supplied by reference TRBV11-3 and TRBJ2-7, is EAGVVQSPRYKIIEKKQPVAFWCNPISGHNTLYWYLQNLGQGPELLIRYENEEAVDDSQLPKDRFSAERLKGVDSTLKIQPAELGDSAVYLCASSLDSGTQREQYFGPGTRLTVT.

V usage is TRBV7-8 and J usage is TRBJ2-1; 8 bases map to TRBD2. Trimming removed 4 bases from V and 6 bases from J; junction bases left unmatched: 11. The germline V gene has CDR1 SGHVS and CDR2 FQNEAQ. CDR3 length equals 16 residues. This chain's CDR3 is CASSYLGAGGPNEQFF. The CDR3 DNA reads TGTGCCAGCAGCTACCTCGGGGCGGGAGGACCCAATGAGCAGTTCTTC.

The chain is built from TRBV7-8 and TRBJ1-5; D remains ambiguous. Between the trimmed V and J ends, which lost 0 bases and 4 bases, there was a span of 4 bases. Germline V CDR1 and CDR2: SGHVS, FQNEAQ. CDR3 length: 13 amino acids. CDR3 amino acids: CASSLARNQPQHF. The CDR3 region has the DNA TGTGCCAGCAGCTTAGCGCGGAATCAGCCCCAGCATTTT.

The chain links TRBV18 to TRBJ2-1; 13 bases line up with TRBD2. The J segment lost 4 bases and the V segment lost 6 bases, leaving 6 bases of the junction unmatched. From germline, CDR1 is KGHSH and CDR2 LQKENI. The CDR3 spans 16 residues. The CDR3: CASSRTSGGPYNEQFF. CDR3 coding DNA: TGTGCCAGCTCTCGGACTAGCGGGGGTCCTTACAATGAGCAGTTCTTC.

This clone was observed a handful of times. This CDR3 reads CASSLAASAGEDTQYF. CDR3 bases: TGTGCCAGCAGCTTGGCAGCATCAGCGGGTGAAGATACGCAGTATTTT. This chain joins TRBV7-3 and TRBJ2-3; D may be TRBD2 (6 bases). Trimming removed 3 bases at V and 5 bases at J, with 18 bases between. The CDR3 has 16 residues. CDR1 is SGHTA, CDR2 FQGTGA, per germline.

This sequence joins TRBV5-4 and TRBJ2-5; TRBD1 agrees at 7 bases. The end of the DNA is better explained by TRBJ2-7, so the J call may be wrong. The CDR3 consists of 14 residues. CDR1 is SGHNT, CDR2 YYREEE, per germline (reference sequence). The CDR3 sequence: CASSAGTVVYEQYF. The CDR3 DNA is TGTGCCAGCAGTGCTGGGACAGTTGTCTACGAGCAGTACTTC.

V usage is TRBV27 and J usage is TRBJ2-1; 10 nucleotides agree with TRBD1. In germline, CDR1 is MNHEY, CDR2 SMNVEV (reference sequence). This CDR3 comprises 15 residues. The ends lost 5 bases at V and 3 bases at J; junction bases unmatched: 4. CDR3 sequence (DNA): TGTGCCAGCAGTGCCTGGACAGGGGGCTACAATGAGCAGTTCTTC. This translates into CASSAWTGGYNEQFF.